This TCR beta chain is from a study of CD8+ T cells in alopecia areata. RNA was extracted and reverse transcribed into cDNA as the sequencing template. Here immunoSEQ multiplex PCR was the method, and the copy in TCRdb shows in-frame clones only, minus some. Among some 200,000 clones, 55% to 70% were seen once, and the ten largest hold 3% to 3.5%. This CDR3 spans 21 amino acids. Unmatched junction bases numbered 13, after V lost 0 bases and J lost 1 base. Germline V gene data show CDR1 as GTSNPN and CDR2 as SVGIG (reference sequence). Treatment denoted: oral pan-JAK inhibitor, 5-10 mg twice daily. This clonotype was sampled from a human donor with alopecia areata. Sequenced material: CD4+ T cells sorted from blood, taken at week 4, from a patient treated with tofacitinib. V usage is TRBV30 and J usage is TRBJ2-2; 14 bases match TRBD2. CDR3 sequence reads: CAWSVKRGAGTSGGNTGELFF. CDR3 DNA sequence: TGTGCCTGGAGTGTAAAAAGAGGGGCAGGGACTAGCGGGGGGAACACCGGGGAGCTGTTTTTT.